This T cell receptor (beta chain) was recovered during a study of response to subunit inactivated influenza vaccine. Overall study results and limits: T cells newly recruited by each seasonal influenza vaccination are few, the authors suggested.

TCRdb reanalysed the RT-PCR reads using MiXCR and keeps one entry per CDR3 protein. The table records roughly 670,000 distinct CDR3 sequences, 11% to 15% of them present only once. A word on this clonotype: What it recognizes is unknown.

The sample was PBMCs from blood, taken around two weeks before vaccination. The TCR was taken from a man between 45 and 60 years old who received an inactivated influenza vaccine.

The CDR3: CASSQPTYLAGGVNEQFF. CDR3 nucleotides: TGCGCCAGCAGCCAACCAACCTACCTAGCGGGGGGCGTGAATGAGCAGTTCTTC. The J gene is TRBJ2-1, the V gene TRBV4-1, with 11 positions matching TRBD2. The germline V gene encodes CDR1 MGHRA and CDR2 YSYEKL. V shed 2 bases, J shed 7 bases, and the junction held 13 bases outside the gene matches. The CDR3 has 18 residues.